This T cell receptor beta chain was captured in a study of cytomegalovirus exposure and HLA in healthy donors. The CDR3 has 16 residues. Germline V gene lookup returns CDR1 SGHRS and CDR2 YFSETQ. V gave up 2 bases and J gave up 5 bases; unmatched junction bases: 10. The primer mix had 60 Vbeta and 13 Jbeta primers. The repertoire was sequenced with immunoSEQ multiplex PCR; TCRdb's copy has only in-frame clones and lacks some. The sample consists of 100,000 to 150,000 clones, approximately 84% of them appearing once. Findings and caveats of the study: No immune exposure information besides CMV serostatus was available. It was shown in a later analysis that HLA-associated TCR beta chains were more clonally expanded than other, equally common chains. A few V segments could not be told apart, such as TRBV6-2 and TRBV6-3, and were left out. Previous analysis showed most TCR beta V segments were productive about 87% or about 30% of the time.

Points on this clone: Antigen specificity is unknown.

Sequenced sample: PBMCs. The V gene is TRBV5-1, the J gene TRBJ2-5; 9 bases match TRBD1. The sequence derives from a young woman in good health and CMV-seronegative. Here the CDR3 DNA reads TGCGCCAGCAGCTTAGTACCGGGACAGGGAGGGGAGACCCAGTACTTC. Residues: CASSLVPGQGGETQYF.